This TCR beta chain was documented in a study of OX40 agonist ivuxolimab in advanced cancers. Unmatched junction bases numbered 8, after V lost 3 bases and J lost 3 bases. CDR1 is SGHTA and CDR2 is FQGNSA in the germline V gene. This CDR3 region has 15 residues. The method was immunoSEQ multiplex PCR; TCRdb's version includes in-frame clones alone and lacks a portion of them. This table holds about 76,000 clones, roughly 87% found once. The chain joins TRBV7-2 to TRBJ2-7; 7 bases fit TRBD2. The specimen comprised CD4+ or CD8+ T cells sorted from blood, sampled in a trial of the OX40 agonist ivuxolimab. The source is an adult with an advanced solid tumor such as melanoma, head and neck, liver or kidney cancer. CDR3 DNA sequence: TGTGCCAGCAGCTTTGGCGGGGGTCTTGGCTACGAGCAGTACTTC. Translating gives CASSFGGGLGYEQYF.